The 32 T cell receptor beta chains listed next were all sequenced from one sample in a study of cytomegalovirus exposure and HLA in healthy donors. TCRdb's table, derived via immunoSEQ multiplex PCR, lists solely in-frame clones and lacks some. Among over 200,000 clones listed, about nine tenths were seen once. The sample taken for sequencing was PBMCs. These receptors were collected from a woman under 30 in good health and CMV-seropositive.

J is TRBJ1-6 and V is TRBV6-1, with D uncertain. The CDR3 is 15 residues long. CDR1 is MNHNS and CDR2 is SASEGT in the germline V gene. V lost 3 bases and J 9 bases, leaving 15 bases between the germline ends. This chain's CDR3 is CASSDRLGLSSPLHF. In DNA, the CDR3 is TGTGCCAGCAGTGATAGGCTCGGGTTGTCTTCACCCCTCCACTTT.

The chain links TRBV2 to TRBJ2-5; 7 nucleotides agree with TRBD1. The CDR3 runs to 12 residues. The V gene end was trimmed by 6 bases and the J gene end by 5 bases; junction bases not matched to a gene: 3. Germline V gene sequence: CDR1 SNHLY, CDR2 FYNNEI. CDR3 DNA sequence: TGTGCCAGCAGACAGGGGATGGAGACCCAGTACTTC. The encoded protein is CASRQGMETQYF.

This clone turned up a few times. The V gene is TRBV9, the J gene TRBJ2-1, with D maybe TRBD2 (6 bases). Germline values: CDR1 SGDLS, CDR2 YYNGEE. The V end was cut by 7 bases, the J end by 9 bases, with 14 bases between. The CDR3 is made up of 12 amino acids. CDR3 DNA: TGTGCCAGCGCCGTTCGGCGGGGTGAGCAGTTCTTC. Its translation is CASAVRRGEQFF.

This clone was found a few times. The chain joins TRBV28 to TRBJ2-3, with 8 positions matching TRBD2. CDR3 size: 15 residues. The germline V gene has CDR1 MDHEN and CDR2 SYDVKM. J was trimmed by 4 bases and V by 11 bases; bases with no gene match: 14. The CDR3 loop reads CAGHRAGEGADTQYF. In nucleotides, the CDR3 is TGTGCCGGGCACCGAGCGGGAGAGGGGGCAGATACGCAGTATTTT. The variable domain in full, with the rest retrieved from reference TRBV28 and TRBJ2-3, is DVKVTQSSRYLVKRTGEKVFLECVQDMDHENMFWYRQDPGLGLRLIYFSYDVKMKEKGDIPEGYSVSREKKERFSLILESASTNQTSMYLCAGHRAGEGADTQYFGPGTRLTVL.

The rearrangement joins TRBV6-5 to TRBJ2-3; possible D gene TRBD1, 6 bases. Per germline, CDR1 MNHEY and CDR2 SVGAGI. V lost 6 bases to trimming and J lost 2 bases, with 9 bases between them. The CDR3 covers 13 residues. This chain's CDR3 is CASRDSLTDTQYF. For the CDR3, the DNA is TGTGCCAGCAGGGACAGCCTCACAGATACGCAGTATTTT.

This clone was picked up many times. The rearrangement joins TRBV29-1 to TRBJ1-1; 8 nucleotides match TRBD1. Germline values: CDR1 SQVTM, CDR2 ANQGSEA. V gave up 7 bases and J gave up 0 bases; unmatched junction bases: 7. This CDR3 contains 14 residues. CDR3 sequence: CSGWDRTMNTEAFF. The CDR3 DNA reads TGCAGCGGGTGGGACAGGACCATGAACACTGAAGCTTTCTTT.

V gene TRBV10-1 combines with J gene TRBJ1-1; TRBD1 matches 10 bases. The CDR3 runs to 14 residues. Germline CDR1 reads WNHNN; CDR2 reads SYGVQD (reference sequence). Trimming at V came to 6 bases and at J to 4 bases, leaving 5 bases not matched to a gene. This CDR3 is CASSDRGLGTEAFF. The CDR3 DNA follows: TGCGCCAGCAGCGACAGGGGGCTGGGCACTGAAGCTTTCTTT.

V gene TRBV6-1 combines with J gene TRBJ2-7, with D tentatively TRBD1 (5 bases). V shed 0 bases and J shed 3 bases, with 18 bases lying between them. CDR1 is MNHNS and CDR2 is SASEGT in the germline V gene. The CDR3 covers 17 residues. In nucleotides, the CDR3 is TGTGCCAGCAGTGAAGCGAGGTCAGTCATAGGGGTCTACGAGCAGTACTTC. Translating it yields CASSEARSVIGVYEQYF.

The chain uses TRBV30 and TRBJ2-1; 8 bases are shared with TRBD2. CDR1 is GTSNPN and CDR2 is SVGIG in the germline V gene (reference sequence). The CDR3 is 14 amino acids. Trimming cost V 2 bases and J 7 bases; bases outside gene matches: 7. The CDR3, as DNA: TGTGCCTGGAGTAATGGACTAGCAATGAATGAGCAGTTCTTC. Its translation: CAWSNGLAMNEQFF.

The rearrangement uses TRBV11-3 and TRBJ1-5; 9 bases are a match to TRBD1. The CDR3 runs 14 residues. Germline CDR1 and CDR2: SGHNT and YENEEA. The V and J ends lost 4 bases and 6 bases, in that order; junction bases with no gene match: 4. In DNA, the CDR3 is TGTGCCAGCAGCTCGGGACAGGGAATTCAGCCCCAGCATTTT. It specifies CASSSGQGIQPQHF.

J is TRBJ2-7 and V is TRBV6-1; 8 bases fit TRBD1. This CDR3 spans 14 amino acids. Losses at the gene ends were 2 bases for V and 5 bases for J; bases not matched to a gene: 5. Looked up from germline, CDR1 is MNHNS and CDR2 is SASEGT. DNA for the CDR3: TGTGCCAGCAGTGAAACTGGACAGGGCGACGAGCAGTACTTC. Residues: CASSETGQGDEQYF.

The CDR3 DNA reads TGTGCCAGCAGCCAAGATCAGCAGGGATCGGGTGAAAAACTGTTTTTT. Protein sequence: CASSQDQQGSGEKLFF. The chain recombines TRBV4-2 with TRBJ1-4, with TRBD1 as a possible D gene (5 bases). Trimming removed 0 bases from V and 7 bases from J, with 15 bases in between. The CDR3 contains 16 residues. Germline V gene lookup returns CDR1 LGHNA and CDR2 YNFKEQ.

This clone has just one count. The chain has TRBV11-2 and TRBJ2-5, with D tentatively TRBD2 (5 bases). The CDR3 extends over 16 amino acids. The germline gives CDR1 SGHAT, CDR2 FQNNGV. V shed 5 bases and J shed 2 bases, with 18 bases lying between them. CDR3 sequence: CASSNEGKWQQETQYF. For the CDR3, the DNA is TGTGCCAGCAGCAACGAGGGCAAATGGCAGCAAGAGACCCAGTACTTC. Full variable domain (outside the CDR3, taken from reference TRBV11-2 and TRBJ2-5): EAGVAQSPRYKIIEKRQSVAFWCNPISGHATLYWYQQILGQGPKLLIQFQNNGVVDDSQLPKDRFSAERLKGVDSTLKIQPAKLEDSAVYLCASSNEGKWQQETQYFGPGTRLLVL.

J is TRBJ2-7 and V is TRBV7-8, with 11 positions matching TRBD2. This CDR3 region has 16 residues. Germline assignment: CDR1 SGHVS and CDR2 FQNEAQ. V dropped 1 base and J dropped 0; count of bases not matched to a gene: 2. CDR3 loop: CASSLEGLAGSYEQYF. In DNA form, the CDR3 reads TGTGCCAGCAGCTTAGAAGGACTAGCGGGCTCCTACGAGCAGTACTTC.

In its sample, this clone was seen once. The rearrangement joins TRBV5-4 to TRBJ1-3; TRBD1 matches 8 bases. J was trimmed by 4 bases and V by 4 bases; bases with no gene match: 4. The CDR3 spans 14 residues. Germline V lookup: CDR1 SGHNT, CDR2 YYREEE (reference sequence). CDR3 sequence (DNA): TGTGCCAGCAGCCGGGACAGGTCGGGAAACACCATATATTTT. Protein: CASSRDRSGNTIYF.

This chain joins TRBV5-1 and TRBJ2-2, with 8 bases identical to TRBD2. The CDR3 totals 16 residues. V lost 1 base and J lost 4; bases outside the gene matches: 6. Germline V gene sequence: CDR1 SGHRS, CDR2 YFSETQ. CDR3 coding DNA: TGCGCCAGCAGCTTGTATAGCGGGATGGGCACCGGGGAGCTGTTTTTT. As protein: CASSLYSGMGTGELFF.

The rearrangement links TRBV5-1 to TRBJ1-5; TRBD1 matches 7 bases. V was clipped by 3 bases and J by 0 bases; unmatched bases: 3. The CDR3 is 15 residues long. Germline V gives CDR1 SGHRS, CDR2 YFSETQ. The CDR3 nucleotides are TGCGCCAGCAGCTCTGGGACAGCTAGCAATCAGCCCCAGCATTTT. It is translated as CASSSGTASNQPQHF.

The CDR3 region is CASSYTPKKETQYF. CDR3 in DNA: TGTGCCAGCAGTTACACACCGAAAAAAGAGACCCAGTACTTC. The chain is built from TRBV6-5 and TRBJ2-5; D is unresolved. From germline, CDR1 is MNHEY and CDR2 SVGAGI. Between the trimmed V and J ends, which lost 2 bases and 3 bases, there was a span of 10 bases. The CDR3 is made up of 14 amino acids.

The chain is built from TRBV15 and TRBJ2-5; D is uncertain. CDR1 and CDR2 from the germline V gene are LNHNV and YYDKDF (reference sequence). V shed 1 base and J shed 7 bases, with 13 bases lying between them. The CDR3 sequence is 14 residues long. CDR3 sequence reads: CATSRVGSLGTQYF. The DNA for the CDR3 is TGTGCCACCAGCAGAGTGGGCAGCTTGGGGACCCAGTACTTC.

This clone has only one observation. The rearrangement uses TRBV27 and TRBJ2-1, with 7 nucleotides matching TRBD2. The CDR3 covers 16 residues. Per the germline V gene, CDR1 is MNHEY and CDR2 is SMNVEV (reference sequence). Losses at the gene ends were 5 bases for V and 5 bases for J; bases not matched to a gene: 12. Here the CDR3 DNA reads TGTGCCAGCAGTCTACAGACTAGCAGTAGCCACAATGAGCAGTTCTTC. This codes for CASSLQTSSSHNEQFF.

The chain carries TRBV11-2 and TRBJ2-3; D gene uncertain. The CDR3 extends over 13 amino acids. CDR1 and CDR2 from the germline V gene are SGHAT and FQNNGV. Between the trimmed V and J ends, which lost 1 base and 5 bases, there was a span of 7 bases. The CDR3 nucleotides are TGTGCCAGCAGCTTAGGGCCCTTAGATACGCAGTATTTT. This gives the protein CASSLGPLDTQYF.

The chain combines TRBV15 with TRBJ2-7; TRBD2 matches at 7 bases. Germline V gene data show CDR1 as LNHNV and CDR2 as YYDKDF (reference sequence). V shed 6 bases and J 2 bases; nucleotides not matched to a gene: 10. The CDR3 has 15 amino acids. CDR3 loop: CATRGIAGIPYEQYF. CDR3 nucleotide sequence: TGTGCCACCAGAGGGATAGCGGGTATCCCCTACGAGCAGTACTTC.

The chain has TRBV4-1 and TRBJ2-1; TRBD2 matches at 9 bases. Germline V gene sequence: CDR1 MGHRA, CDR2 YSYEKL. The CDR3 covers 17 residues. The J segment lost 5 bases and the V segment lost 2 bases, leaving 10 bases of the junction unmatched. The CDR3 nucleotides are TGCGCCAGCAGCCAATGGAGCGCGGGGGGGTCCAACAATGAGCAGTTCTTC. Protein product: CASSQWSAGGSNNEQFF.

The chain combines TRBV4-1 with TRBJ2-7; 10 bases fit TRBD1. With 4 bases clipped from V and 0 bases from J, the junction kept 3 bases outside the gene matches. Germline loops: CDR1 MGHRA, CDR2 YSYEKL. The CDR3 loop spans 15 amino acids. CDR3 coding DNA: TGCGCCAGCAGCCCGCGGGACAGGGGCTCCTACGAGCAGTACTTC. Translated, it gives CASSPRDRGSYEQYF.

This chain connects TRBV6-1 to TRBJ1-1; 7 nucleotides align to TRBD1. The CDR3 sequence is 15 residues long. Trimming took 3 bases from V and 0 from J; bases not matched to a gene: 4. Germline CDR1 and CDR2: MNHNS and SASEGT. CDR3 nucleotide sequence: TGTGCCAGCAGTGACTACAGGGGTATGAACACTGAAGCTTTCTTT. It encodes CASSDYRGMNTEAFF.

This sequence joins TRBV19 and TRBJ2-7; TRBD2 agrees at 7 bases. Germline assignment: CDR1 LNHDA and CDR2 SQIVND (reference sequence). The CDR3 is 16 residues long. V was pared by 4 bases and J by 6 bases, with 15 bases of the junction left unmatched. Written as DNA, the CDR3 is TGTGCCAGTAGTAGATCTCTAGCGGAGGCCCTCCCCGAGCAGTACTTC. Amino acids: CASSRSLAEALPEQYF.

The chain carries TRBV18 and TRBJ2-7; 9 bases line up with TRBD1. The CDR3 covers 16 residues. V lost 3 bases, J lost 4 bases, and 10 bases stayed unmatched. Germline values: CDR1 KGHSH, CDR2 LQKENI. CDR3 sequence reads: CASSPSPPGQGYEQYF. For the CDR3, the DNA is TGTGCCAGCTCACCGAGCCCCCCGGGACAGGGATACGAGCAGTACTTC.

The V call is TRBV18, the J call TRBJ1-1; D might be TRBD1 (6 bases). The CDR3 is 15 residues long. With 6 bases removed from V and 1 base from J, the gap between germline ends came to 15 bases. Germline values: CDR1 KGHSH, CDR2 LQKENI. The CDR3: CASSVGGGTNTEAFF. The CDR3 nucleotides are TGTGCCAGCTCCGTGGGAGGGGGGACGAACACTGAAGCTTTCTTT.

The V gene is TRBV5-6, the J gene TRBJ2-7, with 7 positions matching TRBD1. J gave up 6 bases and V 0 bases, and 6 bases lay outside the gene matches. Per the germline V gene, CDR1 is SGHDT and CDR2 is YYEEEE. This CDR3 region has 14 residues. The CDR3: CASSLALTGIEQYF. The DNA for the CDR3 is TGTGCCAGCAGCTTGGCCCTGACAGGGATCGAGCAGTACTTC.

This sequence joins TRBV5-4 and TRBJ2-3; D not resolved. Germline-derived CDR1 and CDR2 are SGHNT and YYREEE (reference sequence). The CDR3 length is 16 residues. Trimming stripped 0 bases from V and 2 bases from J, with 13 bases between. CDR3 nucleotides: TGTGCCAGCAGCTTGGAGGCTAGTATCACCACAGATACGCAGTATTTT. It codes for CASSLEASITTDTQYF.

The rearrangement links TRBV5-4 to TRBJ2-2, with D tentatively TRBD2 (5 bases). Trimming took off 0 bases at V and 6 bases at J, with 12 bases between the two ends. This CDR3 has 15 residues. Per germline, CDR1 SGHNT and CDR2 YYREEE (reference sequence). The CDR3 loop is CASSLDMTGSGELFF. The DNA of the CDR3 is TGTGCCAGCAGCTTGGACATGACGGGGTCCGGGGAGCTGTTTTTT. Using reference TRBV5-4 and TRBJ2-2 for the parts outside the CDR3, the full variable domain is ETGVTQSPTHLIKTRGQQVTLRCSSQSGHNTVSWYQQALGQGPQFIFQYYREEENGRGNFPPRFSGLQFPNYSSELNVNALELDDSALYLCASSLDMTGSGELFFGEGSRLTVL.

This clone has only a few counts. The chain couples TRBV6-5 to TRBJ2-7, with 12 nucleotides matching TRBD2. Losses at the gene ends were 0 bases for V and 3 bases for J; bases not matched to a gene: 3. Germline assignment: CDR1 MNHEY and CDR2 SVGAGI. The CDR3 length is 16 residues. CDR3 nucleotide sequence: TGTGCCAGCAGTTACTCGACTAGCGGGAGTATCTACGAGCAGTACTTC. Residues: CASSYSTSGSIYEQYF.